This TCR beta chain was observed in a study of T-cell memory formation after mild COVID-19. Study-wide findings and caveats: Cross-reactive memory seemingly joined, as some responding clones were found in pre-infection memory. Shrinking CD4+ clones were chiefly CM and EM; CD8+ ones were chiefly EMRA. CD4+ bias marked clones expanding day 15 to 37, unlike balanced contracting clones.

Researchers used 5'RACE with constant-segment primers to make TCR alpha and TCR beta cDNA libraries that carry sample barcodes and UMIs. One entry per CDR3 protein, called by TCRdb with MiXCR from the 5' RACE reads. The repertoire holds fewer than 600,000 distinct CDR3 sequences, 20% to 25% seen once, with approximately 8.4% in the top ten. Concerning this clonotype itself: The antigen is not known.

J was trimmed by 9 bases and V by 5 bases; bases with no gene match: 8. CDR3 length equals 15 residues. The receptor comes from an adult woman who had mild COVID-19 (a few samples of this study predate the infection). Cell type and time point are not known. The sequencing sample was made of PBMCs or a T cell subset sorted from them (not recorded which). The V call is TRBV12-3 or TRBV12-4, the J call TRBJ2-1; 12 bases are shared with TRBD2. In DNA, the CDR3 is TGTGCCAGCAGTCCAGGACTAGCGGGACAGGGTGAGCAGTTCTTC. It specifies CASSPGLAGQGEQFF.